The 18 T cell receptor beta chains below were found in one sample sequenced in a study of shared clonotypes between healthy human individuals. Naive CD8 isolation took CD45RO-negative cells positively selected for CCR7 and excluded terminally differentiated effector memory CD45RA+ cells. Data came from immunoSEQ multiplex PCR; TCRdb stores just in-frame clones and leaves some out. The sample yields roughly 550,000 clones, 95% seen once. Sequencing was done on a sample of naive CD8+ T cells sorted from blood. Source of these receptors: a woman in her 30s in good health.

The gene calls are TRBV27 and TRBJ2-5; tentative D call: TRBD1 (5 bases). Germline CDR1 and CDR2: MNHEY and SMNVEV (reference sequence). The CDR3 covers 14 residues. Trimming took off 3 bases at V and 2 bases at J, with 10 bases between the two ends. CDR3 protein: CASSFIPGQETQYF. As DNA, the CDR3 is TGTGCCAGCAGTTTCATCCCAGGGCAAGAGACCCAGTACTTC.

This sequence joins TRBV4-1 and TRBJ1-1; the match to TRBD1 covers 12 bases. Germline CDR1 and CDR2: MGHRA and YSYEKL. Losses at the gene ends were 1 base for V and 2 bases for J; bases not matched to a gene: 5. The CDR3 spans 17 residues. CDR3 DNA: TGCGCCAGCAGCCAAGTAGGGACAGGGGGCCCAAACACTGAAGCTTTCTTT. Amino acid sequence: CASSQVGTGGPNTEAFF.

The V and J genes are TRBV4-2 and TRBJ1-1, with TRBD1 matching over 8 bases. After removal of 4 bases from V and 2 bases from J, the junction contained 15 bases not matched to a gene. This CDR3 has 18 amino acids. In germline, CDR1 is LGHNA, CDR2 YNFKEQ. The DNA of the CDR3 is TGTGCCAGCAGCCCCATATTAAGGGGGACAGGCGAAAACACTGAAGCTTTCTTT. It codes for CASSPILRGTGENTEAFF.

The gene calls are TRBV5-6 and TRBJ2-7; TRBD1 matches 7 bases. Germline V gene data show CDR1 as SGHDT and CDR2 as YYEEEE. This CDR3 comprises 14 residues. J was trimmed by 3 bases and V by 0 bases; bases with no gene match: 3. CDR3 sequence: CASSLGGTVYEQYF. The CDR3 coding sequence is TGTGCCAGCAGCTTGGGTGGGACAGTCTACGAGCAGTACTTC. Drawing the rest from reference TRBV5-6 and TRBJ2-7, the complete variable domain is DAGVTQSPTHLIKTRGQQVTLRCSPKSGHDTVSWYQQALGQGPQFIFQYYEEEERQRGNFPDRFSGHQFPNYSSELNVNALLLGDSALYLCASSLGGTVYEQYFGPGTRLTVT.

The chain employs TRBV5-8 and TRBJ1-1; D ambiguous. In germline, CDR1 is SGHTS, CDR2 YDEGEE. CDR3 length: 14 residues. V lost 1 base and J lost 1, with 8 bases in between. The CDR3 is CASSLQGTNTEAFF. In nucleotides, the CDR3 is TGTGCCAGCAGCTTGCAAGGTACGAACACTGAAGCTTTCTTT. The full variable domain, with the rest looked up from reference TRBV5-8 and TRBJ1-1, is EAGVTQSPTHLIKTRGQQATLRCSPISGHTSVYWYQQALGLGLQFLLWYDEGEERNRGNFPPRFSGRQFPNYSSELNVNALELEDSALYLCASSLQGTNTEAFFGQGTRLTVV.

The V and J genes are TRBV6-5 and TRBJ1-1, with 8 bases identical to TRBD1. With 6 bases clipped from V and 4 bases from J, the junction kept 7 bases outside the gene matches. The CDR3 covers 14 residues. Germline V gives CDR1 MNHEY, CDR2 SVGAGI. The chain's CDR3 is CASSPDRGVTEAFF. In nucleotides, the CDR3 is TGTGCCAGCAGCCCCGACAGGGGAGTCACTGAAGCTTTCTTT.

V usage is TRBV5-6 and J usage is TRBJ2-2; perhaps TRBD1 as D (5 bases). The germline V and J ends were trimmed by 4 bases and 3 bases, with 7 bases remaining between them. Germline CDR1 is SGHDT and CDR2 is YYEEEE. The CDR3 extends over 13 amino acids. In nucleotides, the CDR3 is TGTGCCAGCAGCGGGGCGGACACCGGGGAGCTGTTTTTT. Its translation: CASSGADTGELFF.

This clone was counted once. CDR3 nucleotide sequence: TGTGCCAGCAGTGTAGGACGGAATTTGAACACTGAAGCTTTCTTT. It is translated as CASSVGRNLNTEAFF. The rearrangement uses TRBV25-1 and TRBJ1-1; D uncertain. CDR3 length: 15 residues. Trimming removed 4 bases from V and 0 bases from J, with 12 bases in between. Germline loops: CDR1 MGHDK, CDR2 SYGVNS.

V usage is TRBV21-1 and J usage is TRBJ2-1; the table's D gene call, TRBD1, was not cross checked with the DNA. TRBV21-1 is deemed a pseudogene. This CDR3 is built from 16 residues. DNA for the CDR3: TGTGCCAGCAAGAGCCCGGGGCAGGGGGCTCCCAATGAGCAGTTCTTC. This gives the protein CASKSPGQGAPNEQFF.

Of note for this clone: Other DNA sequences in the same sample also yield this CDR3. The chain recombines TRBV29-1 with TRBJ2-2; weak D call: TRBD2 (5 bases). The V and J ends lost 0 bases and 3 bases respectively, with 5 bases between them. The CDR3 runs 13 residues. Germline CDR1 reads SQVTM; CDR2 reads ANQGSEA. The CDR3 here is CSVEERDTGELFF. As DNA, the CDR3 is TGCAGCGTTGAAGAGCGGGACACCGGGGAGCTGTTTTTT.

This chain links TRBV6-6 with TRBJ2-3; possibly TRBD2 for D (6 bases). The CDR3 loop spans 16 amino acids. The germline V gene has CDR1 MNHNY and CDR2 SVGAGI (reference sequence). Trimming stripped 4 bases from V and 5 bases from J, with 19 bases between. CDR3 nucleotide sequence: TGTGCCAGCAGTTTAAACCGGAGGGCGGCAGGAGATACGCAGTATTTT. It specifies CASSLNRRAAGDTQYF.

The chain is built from TRBV2 and TRBJ2-1, with 11 positions matching TRBD1. The CDR3 contains 15 residues. Germline loops: CDR1 SNHLY, CDR2 FYNNEI. The ends lost 6 bases at V and 4 bases at J; junction bases unmatched: 5. The CDR3 DNA reads as TGTGCCAGCAGCCTGGGACAGGGGGTATACAATGAGCAGTTCTTC. Amino acids: CASSLGQGVYNEQFF.

As DNA, the CDR3 is TGTGCCAGGACCGAGAGTAACTATGGCTACACCTTC. Translating gives CARTESNYGYTF. The chain has TRBV2 and TRBJ1-2; D is undetermined. The CDR3 covers 12 residues. From germline, CDR1 is SNHLY and CDR2 FYNNEI. V was cut by 9 bases and J by 1 base, with 9 bases left in between.

V usage is TRBV27 and J usage is TRBJ2-3, with 12 bases lining up with TRBD2. The germline V gene encodes CDR1 MNHEY and CDR2 SMNVEV (reference sequence). With V trimmed by 6 bases and J by 4 bases, 5 bases remained unmatched. The CDR3 contains 15 residues. CDR3 region: CASSQGLAGPDTQYF. CDR3 nucleotides: TGTGCCAGCAGCCAGGGACTAGCGGGCCCAGATACGCAGTATTTT.

This chain uses TRBV28 with TRBJ2-7; perhaps TRBD1 as D (7 bases). This CDR3 contains 15 residues. Germline lookup yields CDR1 MDHEN and CDR2 SYDVKM. V shed 7 bases and J shed 2 bases, with 18 bases lying between them. CDR3 protein: CASNPTGDRAYEQYF. The CDR3 region has the DNA TGTGCCAGCAATCCCACGGGGGACAGAGCCTACGAGCAGTACTTC. The entire variable domain, with the rest obtained from reference TRBV28 and TRBJ2-7, is as follows: DVKVTQSSRYLVKRTGEKVFLECVQDMDHENMFWYRQDPGLGLRLIYFSYDVKMKEKGDIPEGYSVSREKKERFSLILESASTNQTSMYLCASNPTGDRAYEQYFGPGTRLTVT.

V gene TRBV21-1 combines with J gene TRBJ2-2; TRBD1, the table's D call, lacks a check against the DNA. TRBV21-1 is designated a pseudogene. This CDR3 is built from 15 residues. This chain's CDR3 is CASRVGLPHTGELFF. The CDR3 DNA is TGTGCCAGCAGAGTGGGCCTTCCACACACCGGGGAGCTGTTTTTT.

This clone was counted ten times or more. The genes are TRBV30 and TRBJ2-7; the D gene is possibly TRBD1 (6 bases). Germline lookup yields CDR1 GTSNPN and CDR2 SVGIG (reference sequence). The CDR3 spans 14 residues. Trimming took off 1 base at V and 6 bases at J, with 16 bases between the two ends. The CDR3 is CAWSAGQSSCEQYF. Here the CDR3 DNA reads TGTGCCTGGAGTGCCGGACAGTCCTCTTGCGAGCAGTACTTC.

The chain couples TRBV6-5 to TRBJ2-3; no clear D. CDR1 and CDR2 from the germline V gene are MNHEY and SVGAGI. V shed 7 bases and J shed 0 bases, with 14 bases lying between them. The CDR3 totals 15 residues. CDR3 protein: CASNPYGRSTDTQYF. The DNA for the CDR3 is TGTGCCAGCAACCCTTACGGGCGGAGCACAGATACGCAGTATTTT.